A selection of T cell receptor beta chains follows, all from one sample in a study of T cell repertoires in cytomegalovirus infection. TCRdb analysed the reads with MiXCR anew, one entry per CDR3 protein. This table has around 490,000 distinct CDR3 sequences, about 26% appearing once. Specimen: PBMCs. All receptors derive from a human donor in good health (CMV status not recorded). Some clones in this sample may be carry-over from other donors' samples. Both conserved end residues are part of each CDR3. Fields, in order: V gene, D gene, clone size, J gene, CDR3 DNA, CDR3 protein. D genes are given only for firm matches. The listing skips clone size in some rows; elsewhere it reads once, few, many or a size class.

TRBV9	TRBD2	NA	TRBJ2-2	TGTGCCAGCAGCGTAGGTCTAGCGGCACTCACCGGGGAGCTGTTTTTT	CASSVGLAALTGELFF
TRBV20-1	NA	NA	TRBJ2-2	TGCAGTGCTCTGCACCGGGACCTCCCCGGGAACACCGGGGAGCTGTTTTTT	CSALHRDLPGNTGELFF
TRBV7-6	TRBD1	few	TRBJ2-1	TGTGCCAGCAGCCTTAGACAGGGAAGCCACAATGAGCAGTTCTTC	CASSLRQGSHNEQFF
TRBV11-2	TRBD2	NA	TRBJ2-5	TGTGCCAGCAGCTTAGGTGGGACTAAGGAGACCCAGTACTTC	CASSLGGTKETQYF
TRBV7-2	TRBD2	many	TRBJ2-1	TGTGCCAGCAGCCGATGGGGGACTAGCCTTTACAATGAGCAGTTCTTC	CASSRWGTSLYNEQFF
TRBV6-2/TRBV6-3	TRBD1	NA	TRBJ1-2	TGTGCCAGTTCAACGTCGGACAGGGACATCGGCTACACCTTC	CASSTSDRDIGYTF
TRBV3-1	TRBD2	NA	TRBJ2-2	TGTGCCAGCAGCCAATTTCTAGCGGGAGCCGGGGAGCTGTTTTTT	CASSQFLAGAGELFF
TRBV12-5	NA	NA	TRBJ1-1	TGTGCTAGTGGTTTGGCTCTTACGGGGAATCTCGGAGTCCCTGAAGCTTTCTTT	CASGLALTGNLGVPEAFF
TRBV7-2	TRBD2	NA	TRBJ2-7	TGTGCCAGCAGCTCGGATAGCGGGAGTTTCTACGAGCAGTACTTC	CASSSDSGSFYEQYF
TRBV5-4	TRBD1	once	TRBJ1-2	TGTGCCAGCAGTAAGAAAGTCAGGGGGGCTAACTATGGCTACACCTTC	CASSKKVRGANYGYTF
TRBV5-1	NA	NA	TRBJ2-5	TGCGCCAGCAGCTTGAGAGGGTACGGAGAGACCCAGTACTTC	CASSLRGYGETQYF
TRBV20-1	NA	few	TRBJ1-2	TGCAGTGCCTATGACAGGTTGTTCAACTATGGCTACACCTTC	CSAYDRLFNYGYTF
TRBV28	NA	NA	TRBJ1-4	TGTGCCAGCAGTTTGTTTCGTCGGGGGGCAAGAGGTGAAAAACTGTTTTTT	CASSLFRRGARGEKLFF
TRBV11-1	NA	NA	TRBJ1-2	TGTGCCAGCAGCTGGGGAAGTTACTATGGCTACACCTTC	CASSWGSYYGYTF
TRBV5-4	NA	NA	TRBJ1-2	TGTGCCAGCCATTATTCCCCAAGAGGCTACACCTTC	CASHYSPRGYTF
TRBV10-3	NA	few	TRBJ2-6	TGTGCCATCGGACAGTTGAAGGACTCTGGGGCCAACGTCCTGACTTTC	CAIGQLKDSGANVLTF
TRBV27	NA	many	TRBJ1-6	TGTGCCAGCAGTTATCGGGAATCGAGTTCACCCCTCCACTTT	CASSYRESSSPLHF
TRBV19	TRBD1	NA	TRBJ2-3	TGTGCCAGTAACCACAGGGGCCTTAGCACAGATACGCAGTATTTT	CASNHRGLSTDTQYF
TRBV20-1	NA	few	TRBJ2-1	TGCAGTGCTCACCCGATCGCTTCCTCCTACAATGAGCAGTTCTTC	CSAHPIASSYNEQFF
TRBV27	TRBD2	NA	TRBJ2-5	TGTGCCAGCAGCGACCTAGCGGGAGGTGAGACCCAGTACTTC	CASSDLAGGETQYF
TRBV6-6	TRBD2	NA	TRBJ2-1	TGTGCCAGCAGTTACCCACTCCCGGGACTAGCGAGACATGTTCAGTCCCTCAATGAGCAGTTCTTC	CASSYPLPGLARHVQSLNEQFF
TRBV7-2	NA	NA	TRBJ2-1	TGTGCCAGCAGCAAGGCGGAGGGCAGTTACAATGAGCAGTTCTTC	CASSKAEGSYNEQFF
TRBV7-7	TRBD2	few	TRBJ2-1	TGTGCTAGCAGCCCCTGGACTAGCTACAATGAGCAGTTCTTC	CASSPWTSYNEQFF
TRBV18	TRBD1	NA	TRBJ2-3	TGTGCCAGCTCACAGACCAAAGGACAGGGCGGGGGCACAGATACGCAGTATTTT	CASSQTKGQGGGTDTQYF
TRBV11-1	NA	few	TRBJ2-6	TGTGCCAGCAGCGGTTGGACGGGTAACGTCCTGACTTTC	CASSGWTGNVLTF
TRBV7-3	TRBD1	few	TRBJ2-1	TGTGCCAGCAGCTTATCCCAGGGGGCGAGCAATGAGCAGTTCTTC	CASSLSQGASNEQFF
TRBV18	TRBD1	once	TRBJ1-1	TGTGCCAGCTCACCAGTACAGGGGATAGAGACTGAAGCTTTCTTT	CASSPVQGIETEAFF
TRBV12-3/TRBV12-4	NA	NA	TRBJ2-5	TGTGCCAGCAGTTTAGGATGGGACGAGACCCAGTACTTC	CASSLGWDETQYF
TRBV7-2	TRBD2	few	TRBJ2-3	TGTGCCAGCAGCTTAAATTCGCGGGGGGCCGCAGATACGCAGTATTTT	CASSLNSRGAADTQYF
TRBV24-1	NA	many	TRBJ2-6	TGTGCCACCAGTGACCCGACGGGAAAGTCTGGGGCCAACGTCCTGACTTTC	CATSDPTGKSGANVLTF
TRBV10-3	TRBD2	NA	TRBJ2-2	TGTGCCATCACCAAACTAGCGGGAGTTGACACCGGGGAGCTGTTTTTT	CAITKLAGVDTGELFF
TRBV7-2	TRBD2	many	TRBJ2-3	TGTGCCAGCAGCTTAGTTGGCGGGAGGAGCACAGATACGCAGTATTTT	CASSLVGGRSTDTQYF
TRBV19	TRBD1	NA	TRBJ2-5	TGTGCCAGTTTGCTGGGACAGGGAATAGCCCAGTACTTC	CASLLGQGIAQYF
TRBV6-5	NA	NA	TRBJ2-5	TGTGCCAGCAGTTACTCTAGGCAGCTGTACCAAGAGACCCAGTACTTC	CASSYSRQLYQETQYF
TRBV6-5	TRBD1	few	TRBJ2-1	TGTGCCAGCAGTTACTTCGGACAGGGAGGTGGCGATGAGCAGTTCTTC	CASSYFGQGGGDEQFF
TRBV2	NA	few	TRBJ2-4	TGTGCCAGCACAGAATCTCTAGCCAAAAACATTCAGTACTTC	CASTESLAKNIQYF
TRBV27	TRBD1	NA	TRBJ1-6	TGTGCCAGCAGTTTCCAGGGGGCCAGTCGGTCACCCCTCCACTTT	CASSFQGASRSPLHF
TRBV20-1	NA	NA	TRBJ2-3	TGCAGTGCTAGAGATGGGGAGAATACGCAGTATTTT	CSARDGENTQYF
TRBV7-6	NA	few	TRBJ2-1	TGTGCCAGCAGCACATCGGGCACTTGGGGCAATGAGCAGTTCTTC	CASSTSGTWGNEQFF
TRBV10-3	NA	few	TRBJ2-1	TGTGCCATCAGTCGAGACAATTCAGGTTACAATGAGCAGTTCTTC	CAISRDNSGYNEQFF
TRBV7-2	TRBD2	few	TRBJ2-1	TGTGCCAGCAGCGTGAGACTAGCGGGAGGGGATGAGCAGTTCTTC	CASSVRLAGGDEQFF
TRBV12-5	NA	NA	TRBJ1-3	TGTGCTAGTGAGGGAGATAGAAACACCATATATTTT	CASEGDRNTIYF
TRBV9	NA	NA	TRBJ1-3	TGTGCCAGCAGCCCCCGGGGCCAGCCCTCTGGAAACACCATATATTTT	CASSPRGQPSGNTIYF
TRBV23-1	NA	NA	TRBJ2-5	TGCGCCAGCAGTCAATCATCGGAGGTTGGGGAGACCCAGTACTTC	CASSQSSEVGETQYF
TRBV12-3/TRBV12-4	NA	NA	TRBJ1-2	TGTGCCAGCAGACGACAGAGCTATGGCTACACCTTC	CASRRQSYGYTF